Listed below are T cell receptor beta chains from one sample, sequenced in a study of post-analysis software for immune sequencing data. TCRdb itself ran the PCR reads through MiXCR, one entry per CDR3 protein. The profile shows about 570,000 distinct CDR3 sequences, less than 40% of them singletons. The specimen sequenced was blood. All receptors derive from a girl between 2 and 17 years old with multiple sclerosis. Each CDR3 is given with its conserved first and last residue. The D gene is left open where the match is weak. Where a row states a size, it is once, few, many or the class of an expanded clone; other rows omit it.

-	TRBJ1-5	TRBV6-5	-	CASSYEVQGRINSNQPQHF	TGTGCCAGCAGTTACGAAGTACAGGGCCGAATTAATAGCAATCAGCCCCAGCATTTT
-	TRBJ2-5	TRBV3-1	TRBD1	CASSPISGQGEETQYF	TGTGCCAGCAGCCCTATATCGGGACAGGGGGAAGAGACCCAGTACTTC
-	TRBJ2-3	TRBV7-9	TRBD2	CASSLASGGPTDTQYF	TGTGCCAGCAGCTTAGCCAGCGGGGGGCCAACTGATACGCAGTATTTT
-	TRBJ1-5	TRBV18	TRBD1	CASSPGQGSQPQHF	TGTGCCAGCTCACCCGGACAGGGAAGTCAGCCCCAGCATTTT
-	TRBJ2-1	TRBV5-1	TRBD2	CASSLVPTSGGSLSSYNEQFF	TGCGCCAGCAGCTTGGTCCCGACTAGCGGGGGGTCCTTGAGCTCCTACAATGAGCAGTTCTTC
few	TRBJ2-3	TRBV5-6	TRBD2	CASSLFGGGHEDTQYF	TGTGCCAGCAGCTTGTTCGGGGGGGGGCATGAAGATACGCAGTATTTT
-	TRBJ2-3	TRBV7-2	TRBD1	CASSGARGLTDTQYF	TGTGCCAGCAGCGGGGCCAGGGGGCTCACAGATACGCAGTATTTT
few	TRBJ2-1	TRBV3-1	-	CASRSRQENNEQFF	TGTGCCAGCAGATCCAGACAGGAGAACAATGAGCAGTTCTTC
few	TRBJ1-2	TRBV7-9	-	CASTSIEGRYGYTF	TGTGCCAGCACCTCAATTGAGGGGAGATATGGCTACACCTTC
-	TRBJ2-7	TRBV9	-	CASAGTSGAYEQYF	TGTGCCAGCGCCGGGACGTCGGGGGCCTACGAGCAGTACTTC
-	TRBJ2-5	TRBV29-1	TRBD2	CSVDSSGPQEETQYF	TGCAGCGTTGACTCTAGCGGGCCGCAAGAAGAGACCCAGTACTTC
-	TRBJ2-7	TRBV20-1	-	CSAKGGGTYEQYF	TGCAGTGCTAAGGGGGGGGGTACCTACGAGCAGTACTTC
few	TRBJ1-1	TRBV12-3/TRBV12-4	-	CASSFNLQGGTEAFF	TGTGCCAGCAGTTTTAATCTGCAGGGAGGGACTGAAGCTTTCTTT
-	TRBJ1-2	TRBV7-9	TRBD1	CASSSGQVGGYTF	TGTGCCAGCAGCTCGGGACAGGTGGGCGGCTACACCTTC
few	TRBJ2-3	TRBV20-1	TRBD1	CSTRVHRGHPSHSTDTQYF	TGCAGTACTAGAGTCCACAGGGGCCATCCATCCCATAGCACAGATACGCAGTATTTT
-	TRBJ2-6	TRBV5-1	TRBD1	CASSLAGTGTGANVLTF	TGCGCCAGCAGCTTAGCCGGGACAGGCACCGGGGCCAACGTCCTGACTTTC
few	TRBJ1-2	TRBV6-5	-	CASRGEWMVEGYTF	TGTGCCAGCAGGGGGGAGTGGATGGTTGAAGGCTACACCTTC
few	TRBJ1-1	TRBV7-2	-	CASSLIPRGVLNTEAFF	TGTGCCAGCAGCTTAATACCTCGGGGGGTACTGAACACTGAAGCTTTCTTT
-	TRBJ1-1	TRBV4-1	-	CASKGGEVNTEAFF	TGCGCCAGCAAAGGAGGAGAGGTAAACACTGAAGCTTTCTTT